This is a list of T cell receptor beta chains from one sample in a study of cytomegalovirus exposure and HLA in healthy donors. Profiled with immunoSEQ multiplex PCR; TCRdb holds only in-frame clones, not every one. Among approximately 140,000 clones listed, 55% to 80% were seen once. Sequencing was done on a sample of PBMCs. Source of these receptors: a woman in her forties in good health and CMV-seronegative. Each CDR3 is given with its conserved first and last residue. Fields, in order: CDR3 length, D gene, V gene, clone size, J gene, CDR3 DNA, CDR3 protein. The D gene is left open where the match is weak. Only some rows state a clone size, as once, few, many or a class for expanded clones.

13,NA,TRBV28,NA,TRBJ1-1,TGTGCCAGCAGTTTATCGGTGAACACTGAAGCTTTCTTT,CASSLSVNTEAFF
15,NA,TRBV4-3,NA,TRBJ1-6,TGCGCCAGCAGCCAAGCGACAGTGCTGAATTCACCCCTCCACTTT,CASSQATVLNSPLHF
13,NA,TRBV6-5,NA,TRBJ1-2,TGTGCCAGCACTCCGGGAGCCCTCTATGGCTACACCTTC,CASTPGALYGYTF
18,TRBD1,TRBV11-1,NA,TRBJ2-6,TGTGCCAGCAGGTCGAGGGGGCAGAGCCTCTCTGGGGCCAACGTCCTGACTTTC,CASRSRGQSLSGANVLTF
13,NA,TRBV13,NA,TRBJ2-5,TGTGCCAGCAGCTTACGGGTTGAGGAGACCCAGTACTTC,CASSLRVEETQYF
13,TRBD1,TRBV5-1,NA,TRBJ1-1,TGCGCCAGCAGCTTTGACAGGGATGCTGAAGCTTTCTTT,CASSFDRDAEAFF
15,TRBD2,TRBV18,NA,TRBJ2-3,TGTGCCAGCTCACCATTTGGGAGGGGCACAGATACGCAGTATTTT,CASSPFGRGTDTQYF
15,TRBD1,TRBV5-4,few,TRBJ2-6,TGTGCCTACTGGGACAGGCAGTCTGGGGCCAACGTCCTGACTTTC,CAYWDRQSGANVLTF
14,NA,TRBV19,NA,TRBJ1-5,TGTGCCAGTAGTTTAGACCGACCGGGTCAGCCCCAGCATTTT,CASSLDRPGQPQHF
13,NA,TRBV4-1,NA,TRBJ1-1,TGCGCCAGCAGCCCTCAGGAGAACACTGAAGCTTTCTTT,CASSPQENTEAFF
15,NA,TRBV4-3,NA,TRBJ1-6,TGCGCCAGCAGCCGGTCGGGGGGCTCAGATTCACCCCTCCACTTT,CASSRSGGSDSPLHF
16,TRBD1,TRBV5-4,NA,TRBJ1-2,TGTGCCAGCAGCTTGGTACAGGGGCGCTACTCATATGGCTACACCTTC,CASSLVQGRYSYGYTF
16,TRBD2,TRBV19,NA,TRBJ2-5,TGTGCCAGTAGCCCCGAGGGTAGCGGGGGGCGGGAGACCCAGTACTTC,CASSPEGSGGRETQYF
15,TRBD2,TRBV9,NA,TRBJ2-1,TGTGCCAGCACCAGTGGTGGGGGGGGCTACAATGAGCAGTTCTTC,CASTSGGGGYNEQFF
13,NA,TRBV5-1,NA,TRBJ2-7,TGCGCCAGCAGCTTCCAGGAGGCCTACGAGCAGTACTTC,CASSFQEAYEQYF
17,TRBD1,TRBV15,NA,TRBJ1-2,TGTGCCACCAGCAGAGATAAGACAGGGGGTTTAGACTATGGCTACACCTTC,CATSRDKTGGLDYGYTF
16,TRBD1,TRBV29-1,NA,TRBJ1-2,TGCAGCGTTGAACTCCGTATCGGACAGGGGGATGGTGGCTACACCTTC,CSVELRIGQGDGGYTF
12,NA,TRBV5-6,NA,TRBJ1-2,TGTGCCAGCAGCTTGGATCCTCTCGGCTACACCTTC,CASSLDPLGYTF
14,NA,TRBV27,NA,TRBJ1-1,TGTGCCAGCAGTCCAGGGGTTTCGGGCACTGAAGCTTTCTTT,CASSPGVSGTEAFF
15,TRBD1,TRBV7-2,NA,TRBJ2-1,TGTGCCAGCAGCGACCGGGACAGGGCCTCCCTCGGGCAGTTCTTC,CASSDRDRASLGQFF
14,NA,TRBV9,NA,TRBJ2-1,TGTGCCAGCAGCCCGACTAGCTCCTACAATGAGCAGTTCTTC,CASSPTSSYNEQFF
17,NA,TRBV6-1,NA,TRBJ2-1,TGTGCCAGCAGTGAGGATACGGCAGGGGTCTCCTACAATGAGCAGTTCTTC,CASSEDTAGVSYNEQFF
15,NA,TRBV7-9,NA,TRBJ1-4,TGTGCCAGCAGCTTAGACGACGGGGTAAAGGAAAAACTGTTTTTT,CASSLDDGVKEKLFF
17,NA,TRBV7-9,NA,TRBJ1-4,TGTTCCAGCAGCTTAAAAGGAGTAGGCCCGGGGGAGGAAAAACTGTTTTTT,CSSSLKGVGPGEEKLFF
13,NA,TRBV5-4,NA,TRBJ2-7,TGTGCCAGCAGCGCAGGACAGATCTACGAGCAGTACTTC,CASSAGQIYEQYF
14,TRBD1,TRBV6-5,NA,TRBJ2-1,TGTGCCAGCAGTTTGTCAGGGGGCAACAATGAGCAGTTCTTC,CASSLSGGNNEQFF
19,TRBD2,TRBV4-2,NA,TRBJ2-3,TGTGCCAGCACGGGGCAGCCACCTAGCGGAGGGAGGGGCATAGATACGCAGTATTTT,CASTGQPPSGGRGIDTQYF
17,NA,TRBV7-2,NA,TRBJ2-6,TGTGCCAGCAGCTTAGTGGGCAAGAGCTCTGGGGCCAACGTCCTGACTTTC,CASSLVGKSSGANVLTF
14,TRBD1,TRBV6-1,NA,TRBJ1-1,TGTGCCAGCAGCCGGGACAGGCAAAACACTGAAGCTTTCTTT,CASSRDRQNTEAFF
13,NA,TRBV11-1,NA,TRBJ1-2,TGTGCCAGCAGCTCCGGGGCAGGGGCGTACTACACCTTC,CASSSGAGAYYTF
17,NA,TRBV11-1,NA,TRBJ1-5,TGTGCCAGCAGCTTAGCCAGGACAGTTTATAGCAATCAGCCCCAGCATTTT,CASSLARTVYSNQPQHF
15,NA,TRBV19,NA,TRBJ1-3,TGTGCCAGTAGTCGGTCGTTGAATGATGGAAACACCATATATTTT,CASSRSLNDGNTIYF
18,NA,TRBV4-2,once,TRBJ2-6,TGTGCCAGCAGCCAAGAGCAGCATACTAACTCTGGGGCCAACGTCCTGACTTTC,CASSQEQHTNSGANVLTF
13,NA,TRBV4-1,few,TRBJ1-1,TGCGCCAGCAGCCAAGTTGGGGACTATGAAGCTTTCTTT,CASSQVGDYEAFF
14,NA,TRBV10-1,NA,TRBJ1-1,TGCGCCAGCAGTGAGGAGGGGGAGAACACTGAAGCTTTCTTT,CASSEEGENTEAFF
15,NA,TRBV4-1,NA,TRBJ2-2,TGCGCCAGCAGACCTACCTGGTCTGACACCGGGGAGCTGTTTTTT,CASRPTWSDTGELFF
16,NA,TRBV19,NA,TRBJ1-4,TGTGCCAGTAGTATAAGACGGCCAGGGCAGGATGAAAAACTGTTTTTT,CASSIRRPGQDEKLFF
15,NA,TRBV7-3,NA,TRBJ2-5,TGTGCCAGCAGCCCTAACGGCGGGGACCAAGAGACCCAGTACTTC,CASSPNGGDQETQYF
14,TRBD1,TRBV18,few,TRBJ1-1,TGTGCCAGCTCGTACACAGGGGGTGACACTGAAGCTTTCTTT,CASSYTGGDTEAFF
15,NA,TRBV6-6,NA,TRBJ1-5,TGTGCCAGCAGTTACCGCGCCTTTAGCAATCAGCCCCAGCATTTT,CASSYRAFSNQPQHF
13,NA,TRBV27,NA,TRBJ2-2,TGTGCCAGCAGTTTATCCCAGTCCGGGGAGCTGTTTTTT,CASSLSQSGELFF
14,NA,TRBV6-6,few,TRBJ1-6,TGTGCCAGCAGTACCCTTGGGGAGTATTCACCCCTCCACTTT,CASSTLGEYSPLHF